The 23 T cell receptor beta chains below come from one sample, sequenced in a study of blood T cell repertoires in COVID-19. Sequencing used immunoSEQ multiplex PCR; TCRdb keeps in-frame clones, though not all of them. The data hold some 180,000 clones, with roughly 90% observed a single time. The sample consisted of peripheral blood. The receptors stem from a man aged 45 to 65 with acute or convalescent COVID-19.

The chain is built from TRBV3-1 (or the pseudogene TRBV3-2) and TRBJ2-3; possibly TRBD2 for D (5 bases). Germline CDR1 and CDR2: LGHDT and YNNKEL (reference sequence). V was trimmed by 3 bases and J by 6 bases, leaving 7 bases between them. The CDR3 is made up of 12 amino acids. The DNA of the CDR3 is TGTGCCAGCAGCCAGCGGGTGGATACGCAGTATTTT. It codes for CASSQRVDTQYF.

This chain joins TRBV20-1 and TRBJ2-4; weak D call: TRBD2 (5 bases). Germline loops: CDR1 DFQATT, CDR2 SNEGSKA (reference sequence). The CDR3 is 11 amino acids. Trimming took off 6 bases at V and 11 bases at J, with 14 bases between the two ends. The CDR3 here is CSAVTRALQYF. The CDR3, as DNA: TGCAGTGCCGTAACGAGGGCCCTTCAGTACTTC.

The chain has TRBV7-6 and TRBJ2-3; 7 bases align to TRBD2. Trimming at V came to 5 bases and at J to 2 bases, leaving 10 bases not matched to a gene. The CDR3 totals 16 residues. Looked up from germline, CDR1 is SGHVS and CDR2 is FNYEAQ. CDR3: CASSLLAGVTTDTQYF. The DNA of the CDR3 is TGTGCCAGCAGCCTGCTTGCGGGAGTAACCACAGATACGCAGTATTTT.

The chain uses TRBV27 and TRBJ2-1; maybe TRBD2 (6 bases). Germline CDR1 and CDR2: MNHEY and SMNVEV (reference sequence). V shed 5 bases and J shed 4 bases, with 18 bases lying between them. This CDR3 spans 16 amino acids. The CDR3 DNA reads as TGTGCCAGCAGTCCCTTGGCGGGGCGCCGTTACAATGAGCAGTTCTTC. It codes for CASSPLAGRRYNEQFF.

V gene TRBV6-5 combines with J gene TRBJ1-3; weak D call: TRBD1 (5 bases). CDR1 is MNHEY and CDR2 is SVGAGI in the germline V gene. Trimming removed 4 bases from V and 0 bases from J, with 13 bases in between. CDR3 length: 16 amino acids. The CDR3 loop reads CASSLGWGLSGNTIYF. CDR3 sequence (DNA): TGTGCCAGCAGTTTAGGGTGGGGACTCTCTGGAAACACCATATATTTT.

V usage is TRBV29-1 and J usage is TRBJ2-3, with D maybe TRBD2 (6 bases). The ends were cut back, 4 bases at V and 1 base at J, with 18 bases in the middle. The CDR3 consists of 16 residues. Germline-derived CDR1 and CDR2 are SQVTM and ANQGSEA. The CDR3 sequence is CSVGPFRVAGTDTQYF. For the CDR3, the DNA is TGCAGCGTTGGCCCCTTTAGGGTAGCGGGCACAGATACGCAGTATTTT.

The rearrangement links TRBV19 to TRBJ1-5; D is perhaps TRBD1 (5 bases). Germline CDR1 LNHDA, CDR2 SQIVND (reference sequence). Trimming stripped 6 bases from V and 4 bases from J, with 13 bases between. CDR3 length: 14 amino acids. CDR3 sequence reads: CASRDLGGNQPQHF. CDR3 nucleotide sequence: TGTGCCAGTAGGGACCTGGGGGGGAATCAGCCCCAGCATTTT.

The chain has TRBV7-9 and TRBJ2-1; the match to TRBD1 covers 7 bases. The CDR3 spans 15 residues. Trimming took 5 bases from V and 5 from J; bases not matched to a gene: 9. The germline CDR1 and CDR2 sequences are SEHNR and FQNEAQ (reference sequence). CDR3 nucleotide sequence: TGTGCCAGCAGCGAGCAATCGACAGGGAACAATGAGCAGTTCTTC. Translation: CASSEQSTGNNEQFF.

The CDR3 loop reads CATSPGGPAKNIQYF. CDR3 nucleotides: TGTGCCACCAGCCCGGGGGGGCCGGCCAAAAACATTCAGTACTTC. V and J are TRBV15 and TRBJ2-4, with 8 bases that match TRBD2. Germline loops: CDR1 LNHNV, CDR2 YYDKDF (reference sequence). The length of the CDR3 is 15 residues. Losses at the gene ends were 5 bases for V and 1 base for J; bases not matched to a gene: 4.

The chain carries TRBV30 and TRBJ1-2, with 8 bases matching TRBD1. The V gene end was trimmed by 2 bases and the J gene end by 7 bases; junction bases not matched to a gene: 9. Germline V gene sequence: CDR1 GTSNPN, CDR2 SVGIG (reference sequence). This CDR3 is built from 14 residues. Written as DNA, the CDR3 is TGTGCCTGGAGTCGCAGGGGGCGAAAGCTTGGCTACACCTTC. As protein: CAWSRRGRKLGYTF.

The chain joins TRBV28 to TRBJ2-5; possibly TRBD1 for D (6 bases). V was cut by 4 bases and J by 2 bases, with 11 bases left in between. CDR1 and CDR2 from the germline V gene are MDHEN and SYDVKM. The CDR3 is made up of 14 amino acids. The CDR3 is CASSWTVGQETQYF. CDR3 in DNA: TGTGCCAGCAGTTGGACAGTTGGACAAGAGACCCAGTACTTC.

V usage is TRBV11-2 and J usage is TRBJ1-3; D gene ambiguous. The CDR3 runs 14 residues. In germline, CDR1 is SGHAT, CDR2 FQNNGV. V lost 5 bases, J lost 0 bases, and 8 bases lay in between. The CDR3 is CASSTQLSGNTIYF. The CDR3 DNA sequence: TGTGCCAGCAGCACACAGCTCTCTGGAAACACCATATATTTT.

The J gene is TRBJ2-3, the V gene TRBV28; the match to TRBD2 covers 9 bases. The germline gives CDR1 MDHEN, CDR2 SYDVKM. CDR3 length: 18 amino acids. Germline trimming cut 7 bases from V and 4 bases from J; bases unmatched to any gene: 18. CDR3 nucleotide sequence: TGTGCCAGCACCCCTACGGTCCGGCGCGGGGGGGCTTCAGATACGCAGTATTTT. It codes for CASTPTVRRGGASDTQYF. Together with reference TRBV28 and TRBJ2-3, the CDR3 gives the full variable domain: DVKVTQSSRYLVKRTGEKVFLECVQDMDHENMFWYRQDPGLGLRLIYFSYDVKMKEKGDIPEGYSVSREKKERFSLILESASTNQTSMYLCASTPTVRRGGASDTQYFGPGTRLTVL.

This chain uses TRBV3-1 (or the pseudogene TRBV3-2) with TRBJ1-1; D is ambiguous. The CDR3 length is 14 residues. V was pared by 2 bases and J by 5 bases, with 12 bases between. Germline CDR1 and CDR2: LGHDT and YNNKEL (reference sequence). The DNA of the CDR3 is TGTGCCAGCAGCCAATCTGGGCTTGGGACTGAAGCTTTCTTT. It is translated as CASSQSGLGTEAFF.

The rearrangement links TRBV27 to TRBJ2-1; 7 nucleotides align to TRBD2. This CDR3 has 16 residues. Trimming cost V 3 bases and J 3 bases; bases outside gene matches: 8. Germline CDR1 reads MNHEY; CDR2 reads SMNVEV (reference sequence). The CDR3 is CASSLLAGRGYNEQFF. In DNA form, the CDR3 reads TGTGCCAGCAGTTTGTTAGCGGGTAGGGGCTACAATGAGCAGTTCTTC.

CDR3 in DNA: TGTGCCAGCTCACTGAATATGCAGCGAAGCGAGGAGACCCAGTACTTC. Its translation is CASSLNMQRSEETQYF. J is TRBJ2-5 and V is TRBV18; D uncertain. V was trimmed by 4 bases and J by 5 bases, leaving 20 bases between them. The CDR3 is 16 amino acids. Germline CDR1 and CDR2: KGHSH and LQKENI.

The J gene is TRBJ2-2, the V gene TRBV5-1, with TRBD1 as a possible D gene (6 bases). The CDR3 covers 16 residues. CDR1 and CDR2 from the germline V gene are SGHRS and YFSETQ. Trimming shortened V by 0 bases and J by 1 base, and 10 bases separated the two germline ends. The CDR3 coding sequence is TGCGCCAGCAGCTTGGGCCCCAGGGGGAACACCGGGGAGCTGTTTTTT. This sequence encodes CASSLGPRGNTGELFF.

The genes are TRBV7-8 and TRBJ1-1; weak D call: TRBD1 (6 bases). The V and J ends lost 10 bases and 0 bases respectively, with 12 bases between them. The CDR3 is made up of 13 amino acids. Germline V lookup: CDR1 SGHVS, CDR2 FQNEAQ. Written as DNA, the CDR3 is TGTGCCACCACCAGGGGAATGAACACTGAAGCTTTCTTT. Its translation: CATTRGMNTEAFF.

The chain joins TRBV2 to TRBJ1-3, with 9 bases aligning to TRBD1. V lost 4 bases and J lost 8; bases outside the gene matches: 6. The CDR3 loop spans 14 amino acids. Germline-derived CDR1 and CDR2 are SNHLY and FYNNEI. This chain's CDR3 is CASSGRTGDDTIYF. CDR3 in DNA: TGTGCCAGCAGTGGAAGGACAGGGGACGACACCATATATTTT. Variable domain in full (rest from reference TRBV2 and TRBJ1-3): EPEVTQTPSHQVTQMGQEVILRCVPISNHLYFYWYRQILGQKVEFLVSFYNNEISEKSEIFDDQFSVERPDGSNFTLKIRSTKLEDSAMYFCASSGRTGDDTIYFGEGSWLTVV.

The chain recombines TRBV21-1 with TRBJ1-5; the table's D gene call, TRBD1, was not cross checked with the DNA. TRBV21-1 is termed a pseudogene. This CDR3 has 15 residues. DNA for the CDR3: TGTGCCAGCAGCGCTTGGACAGGGGGCAATCAGCCCCAGCATTTT. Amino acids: CASSAWTGGNQPQHF.

CDR3 amino acids: CAWSGLDSTSFSRRDTQYF. Here the CDR3 DNA reads TGTGCCTGGAGTGGCTTGGACAGCACTTCCTTCTCCCGACGAGATACGCAGTATTTT. The V and J genes are TRBV30 and TRBJ2-3; maybe TRBD1 (6 bases). Germline CDR1 and CDR2: GTSNPN and SVGIG (reference sequence). Trimming took off 1 base at V and 5 bases at J, with 28 bases between the two ends. CDR3 length: 19 amino acids.

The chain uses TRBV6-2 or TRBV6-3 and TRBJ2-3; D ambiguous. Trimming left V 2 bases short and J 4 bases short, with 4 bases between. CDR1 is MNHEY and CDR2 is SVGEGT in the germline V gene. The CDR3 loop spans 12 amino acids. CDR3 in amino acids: CASSYRADTQYF. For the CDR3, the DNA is TGTGCCAGCAGTTACCGGGCAGATACGCAGTATTTT.

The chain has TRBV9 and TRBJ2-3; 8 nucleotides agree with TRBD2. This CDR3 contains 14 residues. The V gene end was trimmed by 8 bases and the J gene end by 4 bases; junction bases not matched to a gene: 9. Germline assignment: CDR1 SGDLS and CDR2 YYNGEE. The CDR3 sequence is CASTAGDLADTQYF. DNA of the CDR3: TGTGCCAGTACAGCGGGAGACTTAGCAGATACGCAGTATTTT.